A single T cell receptor beta chain is shown here with its context. Its antigen is unknown. Germline V gives CDR1 SNHLY, CDR2 FYNNEI. Trimming took 6 bases from V and 5 from J; bases not matched to a gene: 8. The CDR3 length is 14 residues. The entry originates in a study of cytomegalovirus exposure and HLA in healthy donors. Notes on the study in general: A few chains tied to CMV proved CMV antigen-specific in vitro.

Vbeta (60) and Jbeta (13) primers were used in the PCR. TCRdb keeps only in-frame clones here, not all; method: immunoSEQ multiplex PCR. The sample lists 100,000 or so clones; around three quarters were seen once. The clonotype was recovered from a female donor in good health and CMV-seropositive. The chain joins TRBV2 to TRBJ2-7, with 9 positions matching TRBD1. Sample: PBMCs. CDR3 sequence (DNA): TGTGCCAGCAGCGCCGGGACAGGGAGCCACGAGCAGTACTTC. Residues: CASSAGTGSHEQYF.